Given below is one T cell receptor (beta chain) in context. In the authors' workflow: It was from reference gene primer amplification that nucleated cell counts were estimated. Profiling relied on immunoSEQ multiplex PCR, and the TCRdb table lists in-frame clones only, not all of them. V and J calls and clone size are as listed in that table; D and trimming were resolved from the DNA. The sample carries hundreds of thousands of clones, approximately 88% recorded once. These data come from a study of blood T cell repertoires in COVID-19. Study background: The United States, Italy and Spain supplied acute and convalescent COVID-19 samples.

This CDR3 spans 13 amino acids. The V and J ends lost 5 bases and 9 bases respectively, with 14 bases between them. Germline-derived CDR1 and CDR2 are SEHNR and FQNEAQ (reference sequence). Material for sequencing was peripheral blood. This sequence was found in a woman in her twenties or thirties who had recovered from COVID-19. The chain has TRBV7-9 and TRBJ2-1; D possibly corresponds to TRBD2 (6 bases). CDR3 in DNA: TGTGCCAGCAGCCCACTAGCTATGCTTGAGCAGTTCTTC. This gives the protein CASSPLAMLEQFF.